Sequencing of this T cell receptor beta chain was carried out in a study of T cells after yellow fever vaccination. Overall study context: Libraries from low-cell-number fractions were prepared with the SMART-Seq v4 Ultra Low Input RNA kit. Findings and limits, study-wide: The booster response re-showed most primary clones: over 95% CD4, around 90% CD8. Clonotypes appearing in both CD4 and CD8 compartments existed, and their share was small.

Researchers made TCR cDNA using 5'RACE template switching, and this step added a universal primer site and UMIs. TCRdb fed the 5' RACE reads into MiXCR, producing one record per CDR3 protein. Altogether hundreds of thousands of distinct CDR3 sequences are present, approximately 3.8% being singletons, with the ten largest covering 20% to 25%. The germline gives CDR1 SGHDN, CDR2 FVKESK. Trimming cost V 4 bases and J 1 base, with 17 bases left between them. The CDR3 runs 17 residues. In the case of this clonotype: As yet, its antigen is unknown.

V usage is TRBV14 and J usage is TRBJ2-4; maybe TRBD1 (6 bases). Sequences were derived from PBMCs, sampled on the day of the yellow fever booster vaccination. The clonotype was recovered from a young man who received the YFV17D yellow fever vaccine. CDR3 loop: CASSLGWGRAAKNIQYF. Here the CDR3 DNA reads TGTGCCAGCAGCCTCGGGTGGGGGCGCGCGGCCAAAAACATTCAGTACTTC.